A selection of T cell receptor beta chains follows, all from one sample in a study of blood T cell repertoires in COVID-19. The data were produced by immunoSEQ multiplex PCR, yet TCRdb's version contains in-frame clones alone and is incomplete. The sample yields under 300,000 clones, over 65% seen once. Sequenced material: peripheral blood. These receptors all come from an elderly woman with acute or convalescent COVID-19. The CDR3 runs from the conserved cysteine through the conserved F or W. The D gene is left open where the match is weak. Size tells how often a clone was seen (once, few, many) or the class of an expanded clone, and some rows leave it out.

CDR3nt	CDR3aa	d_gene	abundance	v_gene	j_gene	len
TGTGCCAGTAGTCCAGGTACAGATACGCAGTATTTT	CASSPGTDTQYF	NA	NA	TRBV19	TRBJ2-3	12
TGTGCCAGCAGCTTATCGGCGGGTACAGATACGCAGTATTTT	CASSLSAGTDTQYF	NA	NA	TRBV7-9	TRBJ2-3	14
TGCAGTGCTAGTCTCAACAGGGAGACCCAGTACTTC	CSASLNRETQYF	NA	NA	TRBV20-1	TRBJ2-5	12
TGCAGCGTTGAGCGGCAGTACTATGGCTACACCTTC	CSVERQYYGYTF	NA	NA	TRBV29-1	TRBJ1-2	12
TGTGCCAGCAGTGGACAGGGCCTTAATGAAAAACTGTTTTTT	CASSGQGLNEKLFF	TRBD1	NA	TRBV6-1	TRBJ1-4	14
TGTGCCAGCAGCTTGGCGACTAGTGGGTACACCGGGGAGCTGTTTTTT	CASSLATSGYTGELFF	NA	once	TRBV5-4	TRBJ2-2	16
TGTGCCAGCAGTAGGGGGGGCGACATCGAAAACACCATATATTTT	CASSRGGDIENTIYF	NA	NA	TRBV25-1	TRBJ1-3	15
TGCGCCAGCAGCCAAGAGTACAGCCAAAATGAAAAACTGTTTTTT	CASSQEYSQNEKLFF	NA	few	TRBV4-1	TRBJ1-4	15
TGTGCCAGCAGCCAACTTTCCGGTTCCTACGAGCAGTACTTC	CASSQLSGSYEQYF	NA	NA	TRBV3-1/TRBV3-2	TRBJ2-7	14
TGTGCCAGCAGCTCCCCGTCTAGAGGGTATGGCTACACCTTC	CASSSPSRGYGYTF	NA	NA	TRBV5-4	TRBJ1-2	14
TGTGCCAGCAGCTTAAACGGCGGGGGAAAGGAAGAGACCCAGTACTTC	CASSLNGGGKEETQYF	TRBD2	NA	TRBV7-2	TRBJ2-5	16
TGCGCCAGCAGCTTTGGAGGTAACTCCTACGAGCAGTACTTC	CASSFGGNSYEQYF	NA	NA	TRBV5-1	TRBJ2-7	14
TGCGCCAGCAGCCAACCCTTAGGGGACTCTGGAAACACCATATATTTT	CASSQPLGDSGNTIYF	NA	NA	TRBV4-1	TRBJ1-3	16
TGCGCCAGCAGCTTCCAGGACAGGAGGAACACTGAAGCTTTCTTT	CASSFQDRRNTEAFF	TRBD1	NA	TRBV5-1	TRBJ1-1	15
TGCAGCGTTGACCCTGACAATAGCAATCAGCCCCAGCATTTT	CSVDPDNSNQPQHF	NA	NA	TRBV29-1	TRBJ1-5	14
TGTGCCAGCAGCTTAGAAGGGACAGGGTGGGTGGCCCAGTACTTC	CASSLEGTGWVAQYF	TRBD1	NA	TRBV7-2	TRBJ2-5	15
TGCAGCGTTTCCAAGCCGGGACACAGCACAGATACGCAGTATTTT	CSVSKPGHSTDTQYF	NA	NA	TRBV29-1	TRBJ2-3	15
TGTGCCAAACCACCCGGGGGGGGGTCGGACAATGAGCAGTTCTTC	CAKPPGGGSDNEQFF	TRBD2	NA	TRBV7-2	TRBJ2-1	15
TGTGCCAGCTCACCGGGAAAAGGGAGGGATGAGCAGTTCTTC	CASSPGKGRDEQFF	TRBD2	NA	TRBV18	TRBJ2-1	14
TGCGCCAGCAGCGGCGTCAGCGGGCGCTACGAGCAGTACTTC	CASSGVSGRYEQYF	NA	NA	TRBV5-1	TRBJ2-7	14
TGTGCCTGGAGTGTAAAAGGGCGAGGGATCAACACTGAAGCTTTCTTT	CAWSVKGRGINTEAFF	NA	NA	TRBV30	TRBJ1-1	16
TGTGCCAGCAGTCGACTGACCGGACTTCTCCGCGGCTACACCTTC	CASSRLTGLLRGYTF	NA	NA	TRBV6-2/TRBV6-3	TRBJ1-2	15
TGTGCTAGTGCCACCCTAGATTCACCCCTCCACTTT	CASATLDSPLHF	NA	NA	TRBV12-5	TRBJ1-6	12
TGTGCCAGCAGTTATCTCCGGACAGGGATTAATCAGCCCCAGCATTTT	CASSYLRTGINQPQHF	TRBD1	NA	TRBV6-2/TRBV6-3	TRBJ1-5	16
TGTGCCAGCTCACCATATAGGACAGGGCTCACAGATACGCAGTATTTT	CASSPYRTGLTDTQYF	TRBD1	NA	TRBV18	TRBJ2-3	16
TGCGCCAGCAGCCAAGATTGGGCAGGTATCCCTCCGTGGGACATTCAGTACTTC	CASSQDWAGIPPWDIQYF	NA	NA	TRBV4-3	TRBJ2-4	18
TGTGCCAGCAGCGTAGGAGGGTACACTGAAGCTTTCTTT	CASSVGGYTEAFF	NA	NA	TRBV9	TRBJ1-1	13
TGCGCCAGCAGCTTGTATGGGACTAGCATAGAGACCCAGTACTTC	CASSLYGTSIETQYF	TRBD2	few	TRBV5-1	TRBJ2-5	15
TGTGCCACCAGCAGATACACACCGACAGGGCAGGGGACCCAGTACTTC	CATSRYTPTGQGTQYF	TRBD1	NA	TRBV15	TRBJ2-5	16
TGCAGTGCTAGGACTATATATGGCTACACCTTC	CSARTIYGYTF	NA	NA	TRBV20-1	TRBJ1-2	11
TGTGCCAGCAGCTTAGCCAGCGGGGGGAATGAGCAGTTCTTC	CASSLASGGNEQFF	TRBD2	NA	TRBV7-2	TRBJ2-1	14
TGTGCCAGCAGCTTAGGGGGACAGGGCACAGATACGCAGTATTTT	CASSLGGQGTDTQYF	TRBD1	NA	TRBV7-2	TRBJ2-3	15
TGTGCCACCAGTGGTAACGAGGGGGCCAGGGGCCAGCCCCAGCATTTT	CATSGNEGARGQPQHF	TRBD1	NA	TRBV24-1	TRBJ1-5	16
TGTGCCAGCAGTTTCGTTTTTTCACCCCTCCACTTT	CASSFVFSPLHF	NA	many	TRBV28	TRBJ1-6	12
TGTGCCAGCAGCTTGGACAGCTATGAAAAACTGTTTTTT	CASSLDSYEKLFF	NA	NA	TRBV7-2	TRBJ1-4	13
TGTGCCAGCAGCTGGGGACAGGGATTCTCTGGAAACACCATATATTTT	CASSWGQGFSGNTIYF	TRBD1	NA	TRBV5-4	TRBJ1-3	16
TGTGCCAGCAGTGTTTCCGGGAAAGGCCCTAATGAGCAGTTCTTC	CASSVSGKGPNEQFF	NA	once	TRBV2	TRBJ2-1	15
TGTGCCAGCAGTCCCGCGGCTAGCGGGAGTTATACGCAGTATTTT	CASSPAASGSYTQYF	TRBD2	NA	TRBV3-1/TRBV3-2	TRBJ2-3	15
TGTGCCAGCTCACCATTCCGACAGGGGCACAATCAGCCCCAGCATTTT	CASSPFRQGHNQPQHF	TRBD1	NA	TRBV18	TRBJ1-5	16
TGTGCCAGAGGCCCCGGGGAAAATGAGCAGTTCTTC	CARGPGENEQFF	NA	NA	TRBV19	TRBJ2-1	12
TGTGCCAGCAGGGCGGAGAACACCGGGGAGCTGTTTTTT	CASRAENTGELFF	NA	NA	TRBV25-1	TRBJ2-2	13
TGTGCCAGCAGCCTCCGAACTGTCTCCACTGAAGCTTTCTTT	CASSLRTVSTEAFF	NA	NA	TRBV5-4	TRBJ1-1	14
TGTGCCAGCAGCGTAATGAGCCGCGGCCGAACCGGGGAGCTGTTTTTT	CASSVMSRGRTGELFF	NA	once	TRBV9	TRBJ2-2	16